This TCR beta chain appears in the sequencing data of a study of monozygotic twins with inflammatory bowel disease. TCRdb processed the 5' RACE reads again and assigns one entry to each CDR3 protein, with no DNA. The repertoire table contains a few hundred thousand distinct CDR3 sequences. Findings and caveats of the study: Against healthy co-twins, IBD patients had lower TCRbeta diversity (measured by inverse Simpson). Other individuals had fewer clonotypes in common with IBD patients than with healthy twins, especially with disease activity.

About this clonotype itself: Antigen specificity is unknown.

Every donor provided one blood sample measuring about 2.3 ml. Germline lookup yields CDR1 KGHSH and CDR2 LQKENI. The CDR3 consists of 16 residues. This receptor was taken from a human donor with ulcerative colitis or Crohn's disease, or a healthy co-twin of an affected twin (not recorded which). J is TRBJ2-2 and V is TRBV18; as DNA is missing, the TRBD1 call by TCRdb cannot be tested. Sequenced material: blood. CDR3 in amino acids: CASSPRTGGDTGELLF.